These 8 T cell receptor beta chains share one sample of origin, sequenced in a study of control samples from healthy donors and cancer patients. Sequencing was performed with immunoSEQ multiplex PCR; in TCRdb, only in-frame clones are kept and a portion is missing. Of 150,000 or so clones detected, 94% appear once; the ten largest clones hold less than 15%. Material: blood. Every receptor here comes from a man aged 35 to 55 in good health.

The rearrangement uses TRBV6-4 and TRBJ2-2, with D tentatively TRBD1 (6 bases). The germline gives CDR1 MRHNA, CDR2 SNTAGT. V lost 10 bases and J 6 bases, leaving 15 bases between the germline ends. This CDR3 has 13 amino acids. The CDR3 region has the DNA TGTGCCACCCTACGGGACATTGCCGGGGAGCTGTTTTTT. It is translated as CATLRDIAGELFF.

V is TRBV5-8 and J is TRBJ2-2, with D tentatively TRBD2 (5 bases). The CDR3 loop spans 15 amino acids. The germline gives CDR1 SGHTS, CDR2 YDEGEE. Trimming took off 0 bases at V and 4 bases at J, with 10 bases between the two ends. CDR3 DNA sequence: TGTGCCAGCAGCTTGGGGGAGAGGCCCACCGGGGAGCTGTTTTTT. Protein sequence: CASSLGERPTGELFF.

This rearrangement joins TRBV5-6 to TRBJ2-7, with D perhaps assigned TRBD1 or TRBD2 (5 bases each). CDR1 and CDR2 from the germline V gene are SGHDT and YYEEEE. The CDR3 sequence is 14 residues long. V was pared by 0 bases and J by 4 bases, with 11 bases between. CDR3 amino acids: CASSLEGEGYEQYF. In DNA form, the CDR3 reads TGTGCCAGCAGCTTGGAAGGCGAGGGGTACGAGCAGTACTTC.

This chain connects TRBV3-1 (or the pseudogene TRBV3-2) to TRBJ2-1; D is uncertain. Germline V gene sequence: CDR1 LGHDT, CDR2 YNNKEL (reference sequence). V was cut by 1 base and J by 15 bases, with 10 bases left in between. This CDR3 contains 11 residues. The CDR3 DNA sequence: TGTGCCAGCAGCCAAGCGGAAACGAGGTTCTTC. Residues: CASSQAETRFF.

The genes are TRBV6-5 and TRBJ2-5; D unresolved. Germline V lookup: CDR1 MNHEY, CDR2 SVGAGI. This CDR3 is 13 amino acids long. Between the trimmed V and J ends, which lost 2 bases and 2 bases, there was a span of 6 bases. The DNA of the CDR3 is TGTGCCAGCAGTTACATCGGGCAAGAGACCCAGTACTTC. Encoded protein: CASSYIGQETQYF.

The chain recombines TRBV7-6 with TRBJ2-6; D not certain. Looked up from germline, CDR1 is SGHVS and CDR2 is FNYEAQ. The CDR3 has 16 amino acids. The V and J ends lost 1 base and 0 bases respectively, with 7 bases between them. The CDR3, as DNA: TGTGCCAGCAGCTTAGACTGGGCCTCTGGGGCCAACGTCCTGACTTTC. It codes for CASSLDWASGANVLTF.

This chain uses TRBV5-1 with TRBJ1-6, with 11 bases lining up with TRBD1. The V gene end was trimmed by 5 bases and the J gene end by 10 bases; junction bases not matched to a gene: 14. The CDR3 is 17 residues long. Germline CDR1 and CDR2: SGHRS and YFSETQ. The CDR3, as DNA: TGCGCCAGCAGGCCATGGACAGGGGGCGCGTATTTGTCACCCCTCCACTTT. Protein: CASRPWTGGAYLSPLHF.

The chain combines TRBV4-3 with TRBJ2-3; 9 nucleotides match TRBD2. Germline CDR1 is LGHNA and CDR2 is YSLEER. The CDR3 has 16 amino acids. Trimming cost V 3 bases and J 2 bases; bases outside gene matches: 6. The CDR3 sequence: CASSHASGDYTDTQYF. The CDR3, as DNA: TGCGCCAGCAGCCACGCTAGCGGGGACTACACAGATACGCAGTATTTT.